These 12 T cell receptor beta chains were sequenced from one sample in a study of blood T cell repertoires in COVID-19. Produced via immunoSEQ multiplex PCR; TCRdb's table is partial and in-frame only. Among 140,000 to 150,000 clones listed, 70% to 90% were seen once. Sequences were obtained from peripheral blood. These receptors all come from an older woman with COVID-19, enrolled during active disease.

The gene calls are TRBV18 and TRBJ1-2, with 12 bases that match TRBD1. CDR1 is KGHSH and CDR2 is LQKENI in the germline V gene. V shed 3 bases and J 8 bases; nucleotides not matched to a gene: 16. The CDR3 spans 18 residues. CDR3 sequence (DNA): TGTGCCAGCTCACCTCGAGCCGGATCGGGACAGGGGGCAGGGGGCTACACCTTC. The encoded protein is CASSPRAGSGQGAGGYTF.

The CDR3 loop is CSAAQGFPHEQYF. The CDR3 nucleotides are TGCAGCGCCGCTCAGGGGTTCCCCCACGAGCAGTACTTC. V is TRBV29-1 and J is TRBJ2-7, with D possibly matching TRBD1 (6 bases). The CDR3 spans 13 residues. CDR1 SQVTM and CDR2 ANQGSEA come from the germline V gene. V gave up 7 bases and J gave up 5 bases, with 18 bases separating them.

This chain joins TRBV19 and TRBJ1-3; 9 bases are a match to TRBD1. V shed 3 bases and J 0 bases; nucleotides not matched to a gene: 6. The CDR3 is 17 residues long. Germline CDR1 LNHDA, CDR2 SQIVND (reference sequence). The CDR3 DNA sequence: TGTGCCAGTAGTATCAGGACAGGGGCCAACTCTGGAAACACCATATATTTT. This sequence encodes CASSIRTGANSGNTIYF.

V is TRBV10-2 and J is TRBJ1-3; D is undetermined. CDR1 is WSHSY, CDR2 SAAADI, per germline. With 0 bases removed from V and 4 bases from J, the gap between germline ends came to 13 bases. This CDR3 contains 16 residues. The CDR3 here is CASSESSPRWGNTIYF. CDR3 nucleotides: TGCGCCAGCAGTGAGTCAAGCCCCCGCTGGGGAAACACCATATATTTT.

The chain couples TRBV29-1 to TRBJ2-7; 8 nucleotides agree with TRBD1. In germline, CDR1 is SQVTM, CDR2 ANQGSEA. V shed 6 bases and J 2 bases; nucleotides not matched to a gene: 3. This CDR3 contains 12 residues. CDR3: CSVAGGTYEQYF. The CDR3 nucleotides are TGCAGCGTGGCAGGGGGCACCTACGAGCAGTACTTC.

The J gene is TRBJ1-5, the V gene TRBV10-3, with D perhaps TRBD1 (5 bases). Trimming shortened V by 3 bases and J by 0 bases, and 15 bases separated the two germline ends. CDR1 is ENHRY, CDR2 SYGVKD, per germline. The CDR3 length is 17 residues. The CDR3 is CAISEQVGGYSNQPQHF. CDR3 DNA: TGTGCCATCAGTGAACAGGTGGGGGGGTATAGCAATCAGCCCCAGCATTTT.

This rearrangement joins TRBV5-5 to TRBJ1-5; no definite D call. The V end was cut by 2 bases, the J end by 1 base, with 7 bases between. Germline assignment: CDR1 SGHKS and CDR2 YYEKEE (reference sequence). This CDR3 has 14 amino acids. The CDR3 bases are TGTGCCAGCAGCTTACGGGAAAGCAATCAGCCCCAGCATTTT. Its protein is CASSLRESNQPQHF.

This chain links TRBV3-1 (or the pseudogene TRBV3-2) with TRBJ2-3; 8 bases fit TRBD1. After removal of 1 base from V and 3 bases from J, the junction contained 0 bases not matched to a gene. Germline-derived CDR1 and CDR2 are LGHDT and YNNKEL (reference sequence). This CDR3 region has 14 residues. The DNA of the CDR3 is TGTGCCAGCAGCCAAGGGACAGGGACAGATACGCAGTATTTT. It encodes CASSQGTGTDTQYF.

The chain links TRBV5-1 to TRBJ2-3, with D unclear. CDR3 size: 15 residues. In germline, CDR1 is SGHRS, CDR2 YFSETQ. Trimming pared 0 bases from V and 2 bases from J, leaving 10 bases between. The CDR3, as DNA: TGCGCCAGCAGCTTGGATGGTGGCAACACAGATACGCAGTATTTT. This translates into CASSLDGGNTDTQYF.

The J gene is TRBJ2-3, the V gene TRBV3-1 (or the pseudogene TRBV3-2); 9 bases match TRBD2. The CDR3 runs to 14 residues. Per the germline V gene, CDR1 is LGHDT and CDR2 is YNNKEL (reference sequence). Trimming cost V 4 bases and J 1 base; bases outside gene matches: 0. CDR3 DNA: TGTGCCAGCAGCCCTAGCGGGGGCACAGATACGCAGTATTTT. Amino acids: CASSPSGGTDTQYF.

V is TRBV27 and J is TRBJ2-1; TRBD1 agrees at 7 bases. The length of the CDR3 is 16 residues. Germline loops: CDR1 MNHEY, CDR2 SMNVEV (reference sequence). The J segment lost 1 base and the V segment lost 7 bases, leaving 10 bases of the junction unmatched. The CDR3 loop is CASNPRGQISYNEQFF. In DNA form, the CDR3 reads TGTGCCAGCAACCCCAGGGGACAGATTTCCTACAATGAGCAGTTCTTC.

The chain combines TRBV18 with TRBJ1-2; the match to TRBD1 covers 8 bases. In germline, CDR1 is KGHSH, CDR2 LQKENI. The ends lost 3 bases at V and 8 bases at J; junction bases unmatched: 5. The CDR3 has 13 residues. Here the CDR3 DNA reads TGTGCCAGCTCACCCGACAGGGGTGTGGGCTACACCTTC. Translating it yields CASSPDRGVGYTF.